A single T cell receptor beta chain is shown here with its context. The data are from a study of blood T cell repertoires in COVID-19. About the research overall: PBMCs, B-cell-depleted T cells, or T cells were the source of the cDNA or gDNA that made up the material.

Germline lookup yields CDR1 SNHLY and CDR2 FYNNEI. The ends were cut back, 0 bases at V and 4 bases at J, with 9 bases in the middle. This CDR3 comprises 14 residues. Original analysis: Reference gene primer amplification yielded estimated nucleated cell counts. Data came from immunoSEQ multiplex PCR; TCRdb stores just in-frame clones and leaves some out. Clonal size and the V and J genes are those of that table, whereas D and trimming came from the DNA. The table has fewer than 150,000 clones, approximately 84% seen once. This receptor was taken from a human donor in a cohort sampled during active COVID-19. Material: peripheral blood. V and J are TRBV2 and TRBJ1-1, with D unclear. In nucleotides, the CDR3 is TGTGCCAGCAGTGAAGCGCGCGGAACCACTGAAGCTTTCTTT. This encodes CASSEARGTTEAFF.